These 2 T cell receptor beta chains were all obtained from the same sample, sequenced in a study of blood T cell repertoires in COVID-19 (dated by TCRdb to 2020 to 2021). The library relied on the immunoSEQ multiplex PCR assay. TCRdb mirrors the immuneACCESS table, restricted to in-frame sequences. Some clones are absent from its copies; in checked studies, under half trace to an unresolved V gene, and the reason for the others is unknown. The sample table holds roughly 110,000 clones, of which 85% to 90% were seen once. Clones ranked in the top ten supply around 5.5% of the sample. The material sequenced was peripheral blood. Every receptor here comes from a woman aged 55 to 70 with COVID-19, enrolled during active disease.

J is TRBJ2-1 and V is TRBV19; 8 bases agree with TRBD2. This CDR3 has 16 residues. The germline V gene encodes CDR1 LNHDA and CDR2 SQIVND (reference sequence). Trimming took 0 bases from V and 3 from J; bases not matched to a gene: 4. The CDR3 DNA reads as TGTGCCAGTAGTATAGAGAAGCGGGGGATCTACAATGAGCAGTTCTTC. Protein product: CASSIEKRGIYNEQFF.

This chain connects TRBV5-6 to TRBJ2-3; 11 bases are shared with TRBD2. CDR3 length equals 16 residues. V shed 1 base, J shed 4 bases, and the junction held 5 bases outside the gene matches. Per germline, CDR1 SGHDT and CDR2 YYEEEE. The CDR3 loop is CASSLYSGGAPDTQYF. The CDR3 coding sequence is TGTGCCAGCAGCTTGTATAGCGGGGGGGCCCCAGATACGCAGTATTTT.